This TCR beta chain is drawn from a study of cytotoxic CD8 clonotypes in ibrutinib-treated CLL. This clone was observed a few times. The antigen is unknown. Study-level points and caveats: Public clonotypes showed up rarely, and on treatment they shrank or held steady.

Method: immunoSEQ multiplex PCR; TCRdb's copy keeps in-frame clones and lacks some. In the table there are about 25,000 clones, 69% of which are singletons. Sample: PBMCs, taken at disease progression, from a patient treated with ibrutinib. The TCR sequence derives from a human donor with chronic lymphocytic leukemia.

CDR3: CASSSPPGDEQFF. CDR3 nucleotides: TGTGCCAGCAGCTCCCCTCCTGGGGATGAGCAGTTCTTC. V is TRBV7-6 and J is TRBJ2-1; D is uncertain. The CDR3 runs 13 residues. Per the germline V gene, CDR1 is SGHVS and CDR2 is FNYEAQ. V was trimmed by 4 bases and J by 8 bases, leaving 12 bases between them.